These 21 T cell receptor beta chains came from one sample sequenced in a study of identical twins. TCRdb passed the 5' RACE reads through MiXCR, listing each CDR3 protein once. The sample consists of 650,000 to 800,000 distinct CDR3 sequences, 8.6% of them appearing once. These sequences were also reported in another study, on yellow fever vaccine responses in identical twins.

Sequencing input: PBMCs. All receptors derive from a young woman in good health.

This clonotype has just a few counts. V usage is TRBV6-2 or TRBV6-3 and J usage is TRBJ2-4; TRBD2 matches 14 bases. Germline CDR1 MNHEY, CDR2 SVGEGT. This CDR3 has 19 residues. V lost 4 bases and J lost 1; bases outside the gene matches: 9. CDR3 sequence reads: CASSSPGLAGVQAKNIQYF. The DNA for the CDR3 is TGTGCCAGCAGTTCGCCGGGACTAGCGGGAGTTCAGGCCAAAAACATTCAGTACTTC.

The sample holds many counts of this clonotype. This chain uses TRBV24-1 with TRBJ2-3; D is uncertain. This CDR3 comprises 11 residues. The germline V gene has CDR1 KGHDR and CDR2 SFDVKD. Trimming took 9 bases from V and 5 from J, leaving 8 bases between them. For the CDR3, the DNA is TGTGCCACCGGTGGAAGAGATACGCAGTATTTT. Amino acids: CATGGRDTQYF.

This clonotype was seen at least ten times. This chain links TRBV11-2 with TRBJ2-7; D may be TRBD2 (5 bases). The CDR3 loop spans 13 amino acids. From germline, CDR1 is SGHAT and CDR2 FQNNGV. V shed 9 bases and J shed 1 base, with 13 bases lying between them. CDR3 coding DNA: TGTGCCAGTAGTCCCCGAGGGTCCTACGAGCAGTACTTC. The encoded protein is CASSPRGSYEQYF.

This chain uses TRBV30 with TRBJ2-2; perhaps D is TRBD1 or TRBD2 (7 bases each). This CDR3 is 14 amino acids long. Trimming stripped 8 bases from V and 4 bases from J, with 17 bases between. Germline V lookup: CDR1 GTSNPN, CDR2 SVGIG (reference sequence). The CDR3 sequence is CAIQGRGGTGELFF. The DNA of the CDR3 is TGTGCCATACAGGGGAGGGGTGGCACCGGGGAGCTGTTTTTT.

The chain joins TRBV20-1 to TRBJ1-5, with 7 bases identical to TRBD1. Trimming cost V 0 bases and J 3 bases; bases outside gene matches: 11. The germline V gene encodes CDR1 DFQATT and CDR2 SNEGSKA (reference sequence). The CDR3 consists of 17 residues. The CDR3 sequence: CSAREDRPPSINQPQHF. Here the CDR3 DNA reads TGCAGTGCTAGAGAGGACAGGCCCCCTTCCATCAATCAGCCCCAGCATTTT.

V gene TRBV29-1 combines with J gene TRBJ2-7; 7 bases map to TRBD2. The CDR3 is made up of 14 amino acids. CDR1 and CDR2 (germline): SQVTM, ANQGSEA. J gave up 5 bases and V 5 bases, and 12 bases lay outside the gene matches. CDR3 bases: TGCAGCGTTTTTACTAGCGACACTCTTAACGAGCAGTACTTC. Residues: CSVFTSDTLNEQYF.

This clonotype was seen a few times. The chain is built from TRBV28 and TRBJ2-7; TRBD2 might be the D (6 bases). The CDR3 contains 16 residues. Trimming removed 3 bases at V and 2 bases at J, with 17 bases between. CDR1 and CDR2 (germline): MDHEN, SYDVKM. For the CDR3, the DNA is TGTGCCAGCAGTTTTTTGCTACGGGAGCTCACCTACGAGCAGTACTTC. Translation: CASSFLLRELTYEQYF. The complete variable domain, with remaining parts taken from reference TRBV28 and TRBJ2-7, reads DVKVTQSSRYLVKRTGEKVFLECVQDMDHENMFWYRQDPGLGLRLIYFSYDVKMKEKGDIPEGYSVSREKKERFSLILESASTNQTSMYLCASSFLLRELTYEQYFGPGTRLTVT.

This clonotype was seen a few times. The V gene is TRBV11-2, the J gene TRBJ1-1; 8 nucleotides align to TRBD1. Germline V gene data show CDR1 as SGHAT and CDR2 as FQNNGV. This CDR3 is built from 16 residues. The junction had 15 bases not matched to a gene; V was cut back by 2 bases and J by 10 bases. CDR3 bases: TGTGCCAGCAGCTTATTCCCGGACAGGGTGGGAGATCGAGCTTTCTTT. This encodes CASSLFPDRVGDRAFF.

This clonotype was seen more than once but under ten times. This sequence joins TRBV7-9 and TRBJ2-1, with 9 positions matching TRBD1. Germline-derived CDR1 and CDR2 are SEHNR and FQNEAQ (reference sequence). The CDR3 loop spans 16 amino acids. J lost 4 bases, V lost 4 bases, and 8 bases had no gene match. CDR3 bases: TGTGCCAGCAGCTCGACGGGACAGGGTCTGTACAATGAGCAGTTCTTC. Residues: CASSSTGQGLYNEQFF.

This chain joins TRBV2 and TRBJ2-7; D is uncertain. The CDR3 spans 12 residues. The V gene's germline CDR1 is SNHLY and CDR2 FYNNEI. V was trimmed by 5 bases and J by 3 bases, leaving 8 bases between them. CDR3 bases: TGTGCCAGCAGTAACGACAACTACGAGCAGTACTTC. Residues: CASSNDNYEQYF.

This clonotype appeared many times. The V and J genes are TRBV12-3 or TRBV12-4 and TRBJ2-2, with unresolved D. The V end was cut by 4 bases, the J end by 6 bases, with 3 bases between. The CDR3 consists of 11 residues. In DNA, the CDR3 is TGTGCCAGCAGTTCAGCCGGGGAGCTGTTTTTT. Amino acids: CASSSAGELFF.

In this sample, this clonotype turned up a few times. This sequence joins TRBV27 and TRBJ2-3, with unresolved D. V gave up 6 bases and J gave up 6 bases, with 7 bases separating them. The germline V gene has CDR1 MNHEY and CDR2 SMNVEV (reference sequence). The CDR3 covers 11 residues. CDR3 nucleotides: TGTGCCAGCAGACAGATCGATACGCAGTATTTT. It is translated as CASRQIDTQYF.

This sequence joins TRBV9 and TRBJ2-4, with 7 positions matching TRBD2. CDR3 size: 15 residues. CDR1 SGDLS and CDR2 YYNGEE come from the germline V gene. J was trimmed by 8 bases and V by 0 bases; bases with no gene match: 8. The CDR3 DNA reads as TGTGCCAGCAGCGTAGGTGGGAGGGCCCTGGACATTCAGTACTTC. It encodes CASSVGGRALDIQYF.

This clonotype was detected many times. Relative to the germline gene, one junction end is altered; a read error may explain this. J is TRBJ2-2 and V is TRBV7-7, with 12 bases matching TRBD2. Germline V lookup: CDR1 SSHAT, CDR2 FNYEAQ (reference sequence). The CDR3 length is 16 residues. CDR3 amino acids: CASSPGLAGRTGELFF. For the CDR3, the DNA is TGTGCTAGCAGCCCAGGACTAGCGGGAAGAACCGGGGAGCTGTTTTTT.

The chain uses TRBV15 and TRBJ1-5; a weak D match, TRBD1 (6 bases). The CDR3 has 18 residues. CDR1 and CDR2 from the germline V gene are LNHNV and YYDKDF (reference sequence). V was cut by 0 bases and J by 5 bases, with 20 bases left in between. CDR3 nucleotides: TGTGCCACCAGCAGAGATCCTAGGACAGTGGGTTTCGATCAGCCCCAGCATTTT. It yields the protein CATSRDPRTVGFDQPQHF.

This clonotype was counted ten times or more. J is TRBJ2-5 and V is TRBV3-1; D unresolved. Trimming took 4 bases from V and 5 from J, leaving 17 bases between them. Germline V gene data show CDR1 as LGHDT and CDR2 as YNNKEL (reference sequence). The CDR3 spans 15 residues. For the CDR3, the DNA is TGTGCCAGCAGCCCCGCCAGAACGCCCTCCGAGACCCAGTACTTC. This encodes CASSPARTPSETQYF.

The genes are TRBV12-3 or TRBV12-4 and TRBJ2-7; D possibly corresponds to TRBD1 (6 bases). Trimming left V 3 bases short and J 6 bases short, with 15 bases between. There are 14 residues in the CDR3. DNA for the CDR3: TGTGCCAGCAGTTTGACCCGTGGGGGCCGCGAGCAGTACTTC. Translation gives CASSLTRGGREQYF.

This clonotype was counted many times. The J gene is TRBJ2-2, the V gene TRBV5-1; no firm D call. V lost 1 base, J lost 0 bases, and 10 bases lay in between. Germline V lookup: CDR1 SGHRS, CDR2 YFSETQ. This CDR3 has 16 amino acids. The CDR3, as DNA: TGCGCCAGCAGCTTGTTGAGCGCAACGAACACCGGGGAGCTGTTTTTT. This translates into CASSLLSATNTGELFF.

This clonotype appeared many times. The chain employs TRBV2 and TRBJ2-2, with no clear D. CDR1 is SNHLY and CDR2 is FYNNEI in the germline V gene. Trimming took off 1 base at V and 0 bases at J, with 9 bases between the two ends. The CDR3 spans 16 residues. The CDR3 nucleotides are TGTGCCAGCAGTGAAGTAAGACTGACGAACACCGGGGAGCTGTTTTTT. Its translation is CASSEVRLTNTGELFF.

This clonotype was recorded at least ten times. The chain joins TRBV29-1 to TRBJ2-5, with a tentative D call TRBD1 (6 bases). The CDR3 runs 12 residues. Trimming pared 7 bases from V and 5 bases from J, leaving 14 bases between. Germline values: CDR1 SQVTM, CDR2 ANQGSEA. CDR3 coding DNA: TGCAGCGCCGCACAGGGTTGGGAGACCCAGTACTTC. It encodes CSAAQGWETQYF.

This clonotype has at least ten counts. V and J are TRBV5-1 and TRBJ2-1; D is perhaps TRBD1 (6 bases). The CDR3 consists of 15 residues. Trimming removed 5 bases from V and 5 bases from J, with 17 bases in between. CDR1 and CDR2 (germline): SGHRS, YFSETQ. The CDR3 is CASRTTGTTNNEQFF. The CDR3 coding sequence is TGCGCCAGCAGAACAACAGGGACGACGAACAATGAGCAGTTCTTC.